This T cell receptor beta chain was recorded in a study of OX40 agonist ivuxolimab in advanced cancers. Looking at the study overall: Patients receiving dose escalation had hepatocellular carcinoma, melanoma, renal cell or head and neck cancer. Study results and caveats: Partial responders at 0.1-3.0 mg/kg had among the lowest clonal expansion.

This clone was counted only a few times. As yet, its antigen is unknown. V was pared by 9 bases and J by 2 bases, with 19 bases between. Germline assignment: CDR1 SNHLY and CDR2 FYNNEI. This CDR3 has 15 residues. Blood samples were obtained at baseline, cycle 4 day 1, and cycle 7 day 1. The data were produced by immunoSEQ multiplex PCR, yet TCRdb's version contains in-frame clones alone and is incomplete. This sample has about 54,000 clones; 80% to 90% occur once, and the top ten carry more than 3%. This specimen was CD4+ or CD8+ T cells sorted from blood, taken in a trial of the OX40 agonist ivuxolimab. This TCR derives from an adult with an advanced solid tumor such as melanoma, head and neck, liver or kidney cancer. This chain connects TRBV2 to TRBJ1-1; a possible D gene is TRBD1 (6 bases). The CDR3 is CARQATGIGNTEAFF. CDR3 sequence (DNA): TGTGCCAGACAAGCAACAGGGATTGGAAACACTGAAGCTTTCTTT.